This T cell receptor beta chain was captured in a study of CD8+ T cells in alopecia areata. This CDR3 has 17 amino acids. Sequencing templates came from extracted RNA that was reverse transcribed into cDNA. Clones were read by immunoSEQ multiplex PCR, and TCRdb kept only the in-frame ones, dropping some. This table has tens of thousands of clones, approximately 60% appearing once. It was for roughly five patients that CD4+ cells were sorted into CD25+CD127- cells. Punch biopsies of lesional scalp, plus peripheral blood, were taken from alopecia areata patients. Using a FACSAria, the CD4+ and CD8+ T cells were sorted from the PBMCs.

V and J are TRBV21-1 and TRBJ2-1. TRBV21-1 is labeled a pseudogene. The sequenced sample consisted of CD4+ Tregs sorted from blood. This receptor was obtained from a human donor with alopecia areata. CDR3 sequence: CASSGKCSGSSYNEQFF. The CDR3 bases are TGTGCCAGCAGCGGTAAATGTTCAGGGAGCTCCTACAATGAGCAGTTCTTC.